This TCR beta chain was documented in a study of patients and donors after allogeneic stem cell transplantation. TCRdb fed the RT-PCR reads into MiXCR, producing one record per CDR3 protein. The sample lists about 960,000 distinct CDR3 sequences, roughly 18% occurring once. Only a few counts were recorded for this clonotype. V dropped 7 bases and J dropped 0 bases, with 13 bases sitting between them. CDR1 and CDR2 (germline): LNHDA, SQIVND (reference sequence). This CDR3 is 15 amino acids long. The receptor comes from a human donor who was either an allogeneic HSCT recipient or a stem cell or donor lymphocyte infusion donor (not recorded which). It is not recorded whose cells these are; they may come from a transplant donor. The sample was blood, either unsorted or a sorted T cell fraction (not recorded which). The gene calls are TRBV19 and TRBJ2-1; tentatively, D is TRBD2 (5 bases). The CDR3 region is CASTTPGSSYNEQFF. The CDR3 DNA sequence: TGTGCCAGTACTACCCCGGGAAGCTCCTACAATGAGCAGTTCTTC.